This T cell receptor (beta chain) was recorded in a study of blood T cell repertoires in COVID-19 (dated by TCRdb to the early 2020s). With respect to the entire study: Collaborator samples came from the United States, Italy and Spain and covered acute and convalescent phases of COVID-19. Samples were obtained from the ongoing ImmuneRACE study (first 160 participants) and from 950 to 1,500 subjects provided by 6 global collaborators. The repertoires were made available in a free public database intended to serve as a resource for research on the immune response to SARS-CoV-2. Where available, HLA class I and class II types were obtained from metadata supplied by the sample provider rather than from assay-based typing. Nearly every sample came with metadata listing a de-identified subject ID, COVID-19 status, age in years and sex. The dataset comprised deeply sampled blood TCRbeta repertoires from subjects exposed to, actively infected with, or recovered from COVID-19. The material from the prospective study consisted of cDNA or gDNA derived from T cells, B-cell-depleted T cells, or PBMCs. The full study reports these points: Clinical and demographic metadata were provided uncurated, with the amount varying by source and participant.

TCRbeta CDR3 regions were amplified from genomic DNA using the immunoSEQ Assay, a bias-controlled multiplex PCR. From the authors' description of their analysis: Within the assay, amplification of reference gene primers was used to estimate how many nucleated cells each sample contained. To quantify the absolute abundance of each unique TCRbeta CDR3 rearrangement, sequence reads were collapsed and filtered. Productive Simpson clonality was computed per sample as the square root of Simpson's diversity index over productive rearrangements. The table was pulled from immuneACCESS by TCRdb, which kept in-frame rearrangements only. Such tables lose some clones; where checked, under half of the loss comes from unresolved V genes, and the rest has no known cause. V and J calls and clone size are those listed in that table; D and trimming were worked out from the DNA. The sample table records 130,000 to 150,000 clones; roughly 79% of these occur just once. The top ten constitute less than 2% of the sample.

Whole blood was collected in K2EDTA tubes by collaborating institutions according to the institutions' own protocols. For TCRbeta analysis, collaborators shipped samples in one of three forms: frozen whole blood, isolated PBMCs, or DNA extracted from either of those sample types. Remarks on this clone: Its antigen remains unidentified. One base away there is no much larger clone; base qualities are not given.

Sequencing input: peripheral blood. The source is a woman in her fifties or sixties with acute or convalescent COVID-19.

The bases are TGTGCCAGCAGCCCGAACAGGGTTACCTACGAGCAGTACTTC. This translates into CASSPNRVTYEQYF. The chain links TRBV11-1 with TRBJ2-7; the D gene is perhaps TRBD1, on 6 matching bases. The CDR3 spans 14 residues, from the cysteine through the phenylalanine. Only CDR3 DNA remains: 42 bases, in frame from the first base. Reading the germline V gene (reference sequence) gives CDR1 SGHAT and CDR2 FQDESV. Trimming takes 5 bases from V and 2 bases from J, and the germline ends sit 13 bases apart. The CDR3, completed at both ends by the reference TRBV11-1 and TRBJ2-7 genes, gives the full variable domain EAEVAQSPRYKITEKSQAVAFWCDPISGHATLYWYRQILGQGPELLVQFQDESVVDDSQLPKDRFSAERLKGVDSTLKIQPAELGDSAMYLCASSPNRVTYEQYFGPGTRLTVT.